Following are 30 T cell receptor beta chains from one sample sequenced in a study of regulatory T cells in long-lasting Graves disease. Time point given: persistent/refractory GD, antithyroid drugs over 5 years with positive TRAb. There was RNA extracted from PBMCs, and the TCR library was made from it. Construction of the TCR beta libraries employed iRepertoire HTBI primers in conjunction with Arm-PCR of CDR3 regions. TCRdb called the multiplex PCR reads again in MiXCR, with one record for every CDR3 protein. The sample yields hundreds of thousands of distinct CDR3 sequences, 20% to 25% seen once. Sequenced here: peripheral blood mononuclear cells (PBMCs), sampled when the disease was refractory, from a patient treated with antithyroid drugs. The receptors derive from a female donor with Graves disease.

This clonotype has a count of ten or more. This chain links TRBV11-1 with TRBJ2-7; no clear D gene. The germline V gene has CDR1 SGHAT and CDR2 FQDESV (reference sequence). V lost 4 bases and J 6 bases, leaving 10 bases between the germline ends. The CDR3 is 12 amino acids. The CDR3 sequence: CASSYPGLEQYF. CDR3 sequence (DNA): TGTGCCAGCAGCTATCCGGGCCTCGAGCAGTACTTC.

The V and J genes are TRBV11-2 and TRBJ2-1; 7 bases are shared with TRBD1. Germline CDR1 SGHAT, CDR2 FQNNGV. The CDR3 contains 16 residues. J was trimmed by 6 bases and V by 1 base; bases with no gene match: 9. Here the CDR3 DNA reads TGTGCCAGCAGCTTAGTAGGGGGCCAGGCACCCAATGAGCAGTTCTTC. It translates to CASSLVGGQAPNEQFF.

This clonotype was detected many times. The rearrangement links TRBV19 to TRBJ1-1, with D uncertain. Per the germline V gene, CDR1 is LNHDA and CDR2 is SQIVND (reference sequence). The CDR3 runs to 12 residues. V was clipped by 4 bases and J by 1 base, with 4 bases between them. CDR3 sequence: CASSTRNTEAFF. The CDR3 region has the DNA TGTGCCAGTAGTACCAGGAACACTGAAGCTTTCTTT.

This clonotype has more than one count but fewer than ten. The CDR3 loop is CASSLNPRDEQYF. The CDR3 DNA reads TGTGCCAGCAGCTTAAACCCCCGGGACGAGCAGTACTTC. The gene calls are TRBV7-3 and TRBJ2-7; D not certain. The germline CDR1 and CDR2 sequences are SGHTA and FQGTGA. The CDR3 contains 13 residues. V was cut by 1 base and J by 5 bases, with 9 bases left in between. Together with reference TRBV7-3 and TRBJ2-7, the CDR3 gives the full variable domain: GAGVSQTPSNKVTEKGKYVELRCDPISGHTALYWYRQSLGQGPEFLIYFQGTGAADDSGLPNDRFFAVRPEGSVSTLKIQRTERGDSAVYLCASSLNPRDEQYFGPGTRLTVT.

The CDR3 DNA follows: TGTGCCAGCAGCTTAGGCGGGGCTGGGGACGGCTACACCTTC. Translation gives CASSLGGAGDGYTF. The V and J genes are TRBV7-6 and TRBJ1-2; weak D call: TRBD1 (5 bases). The CDR3 consists of 14 residues. Germline CDR1 SGHVS, CDR2 FNYEAQ. The V and J ends lost 1 base and 8 bases respectively, with 14 bases between them.

The chain links TRBV5-1 to TRBJ1-1, with 9 bases matching TRBD1. The V segment lost 5 bases and the J segment 5 bases; nucleotides outside the gene matches: 4. The germline V gene has CDR1 SGHRS and CDR2 YFSETQ. This CDR3 region has 13 residues. The CDR3 coding sequence is TGCGCCAGCAGGGGGACAGGGAAAACTGAAGCTTTCTTT. Protein sequence: CASRGTGKTEAFF.

This clonotype has a count of ten or more. The CDR3 nucleotides read TGTGCCAGCAGTTTAATCGGGACTAGCGAATCTGGCGCCAAAAACATTCAGTACTTC. Amino acids: CASSLIGTSESGAKNIQYF. J is TRBJ2-4 and V is TRBV28; 10 nucleotides line up with TRBD2. The trim removed 2 bases at V and 1 base at J, leaving 11 bases unmatched. The CDR3 length is 19 residues. Germline CDR1 MDHEN, CDR2 SYDVKM.

This clonotype was counted at least ten times. The CDR3 region has the DNA TGTGCCGCCAACCCGGGACAGGGGACCTCCTACGAGCAGTACTTC. Amino acid sequence: CAANPGQGTSYEQYF. The rearrangement uses TRBV10-3 and TRBJ2-7; TRBD1 matches at 10 bases. After removal of 11 bases from V and 0 bases from J, the junction contained 10 bases not matched to a gene. The CDR3 extends over 15 amino acids. Germline V lookup: CDR1 ENHRY, CDR2 SYGVKD.

The rearrangement joins TRBV3-1 to TRBJ2-6; D is possibly TRBD2 (7 bases). The CDR3 consists of 18 residues. Between the trimmed V and J ends, which lost 5 bases and 4 bases, there was a span of 21 bases. In germline, CDR1 is LGHDT, CDR2 YNNKEL (reference sequence). Here the CDR3 DNA reads TGTGCCAGCAGCATACAGGGCGCGCGGGGGTCCGGGGCCAACGTCCTGACTTTC. As protein: CASSIQGARGSGANVLTF.

Comment on this clonotype: A read error is possible here, since a much larger clone lies one base away. The V gene is TRBV28, the J gene TRBJ2-7, with D perhaps matching TRBD1 (6 bases). CDR1 is MDHEN and CDR2 is SYDVKM in the germline V gene. The CDR3 runs to 16 residues. The CDR3 sequence is CASSLSDRLPSYERYF. CDR3 in DNA: TGTGCCAGCAGTTTATCTGACAGGCTCCCTTCCTACGAGCGGTACTTC.

This clonotype has a count of ten or more. The rearrangement uses TRBV15 and TRBJ2-5, with TRBD2 as a possible D gene (6 bases). CDR3 length: 16 amino acids. The germline gives CDR1 LNHNV, CDR2 YYDKDF (reference sequence). Trimming shortened V by 6 bases and J by 2 bases, and 19 bases separated the two germline ends. DNA for the CDR3: TGTGCCACCAGTACGGGCGGGGAGTGGGCTCAAGAGACCCAGTACTTC. Its translation is CATSTGGEWAQETQYF.

This clonotype was counted at least ten times. The J gene is TRBJ2-5, the V gene TRBV12-5, with D possibly TRBD2 on 5 matching bases. In germline, CDR1 is LGHNT, CDR2 FRNRAP. V shed 1 base and J shed 5 bases, with 14 bases lying between them. The CDR3 sequence is 15 residues long. The CDR3 DNA is TGTGCTAGTGGTTTGGGGAAGAGGGTCGTGGAGACCCAGTACTTC. Its translation is CASGLGKRVVETQYF.

The rearrangement joins TRBV7-9 to TRBJ2-2; 9 bases match TRBD1. The CDR3 sequence is 16 residues long. CDR1 and CDR2 (germline): SEHNR, FQNEAQ (reference sequence). V lost 5 bases, J lost 6 bases, and 10 bases stayed unmatched. The DNA of the CDR3 is TGTGCCAGCAGCCCGGGGACAGGGCTAAGGTCCGGGGAGCTGTTTTTT. Translation: CASSPGTGLRSGELFF.

This chain connects TRBV5-1 to TRBJ1-6; maybe TRBD1 (6 bases). The CDR3 spans 12 residues. Germline CDR1 SGHRS, CDR2 YFSETQ. CDR3 residues: CARGLRSSPLHF. The DNA for the CDR3 is TGCGCTCGGGGGCTTCGGTCTTCACCCCTCCACTTT. The whole variable domain, filled in from reference TRBV5-1 and TRBJ1-6, reads KAGVTQTPRYLIKTRGQQVTLSCSPISGHRSVSWYQQTPGQGLQFLFEYFSETQRNKGNFPGRFSGRQFSNSRSEMNVSTLELGDSALYLCARGLRSSPLHFGNGTRLTVT.

This clonotype showed up just a few times. J is TRBJ2-7 and V is TRBV20-1, with 10 nucleotides matching TRBD2. The V gene end was trimmed by 0 bases and the J gene end by 7 bases; junction bases not matched to a gene: 9. Germline CDR1 reads DFQATT; CDR2 reads SNEGSKA (reference sequence). The CDR3 contains 15 residues. In DNA, the CDR3 is TGCAGTGCTAGAGAGCCCAGCGGGAGGGCCTGGGAGCAGTACTTC. This gives the protein CSAREPSGRAWEQYF.

This clonotype was detected a few times. This chain joins TRBV12-3 or TRBV12-4 and TRBJ2-2; 11 positions match TRBD1. Trimming removed 7 bases from V and 6 bases from J; junction bases left unmatched: 10. CDR3 length equals 16 residues. The DNA for the CDR3 is TGTGCCAGCACCTGGGACAGGGGGGTGCCCCCCGGGGAGCTGTTTTTT. It yields the protein CASTWDRGVPPGELFF.

The chain links TRBV30 to TRBJ2-7; D not resolved. Trimming pared 4 bases from V and 5 bases from J, leaving 15 bases between. The CDR3 loop spans 13 amino acids. Germline CDR1 is GTSNPN and CDR2 is SVGIG (reference sequence). DNA of the CDR3: TGTGCCTGGACCCCATCCGCGGATAACGAGCAGTACTTC. Amino acid sequence: CAWTPSADNEQYF.

This clonotype was observed many times. The gene calls are TRBV28 and TRBJ1-2; 8 positions agree with TRBD1. Germline loops: CDR1 MDHEN, CDR2 SYDVKM. V was clipped by 8 bases and J by 3 bases; unmatched bases: 2. The CDR3 consists of 12 residues. CDR3 in DNA: TGTGCCAGCCAACAGGGGGACTATGGCTACACCTTC. Translating gives CASQQGDYGYTF.

This clonotype was observed a few times. The chain uses TRBV20-1 and TRBJ2-1; 12 bases match TRBD2. CDR1 and CDR2 (germline): DFQATT, SNEGSKA (reference sequence). The CDR3 contains 16 residues. V shed 6 bases, J shed 2 bases, and the junction held 8 bases outside the gene matches. The CDR3 spells CSARLAGDLAYNEQFF. DNA of the CDR3: TGCAGTGCGAGACTAGCGGGAGATCTCGCCTACAATGAGCAGTTCTTC.

The table lists this clonotype with a few counts. The chain has TRBV20-1 and TRBJ1-2; D perhaps matches TRBD1 (6 bases). CDR1 and CDR2 (germline): DFQATT, SNEGSKA (reference sequence). V was pared by 6 bases and J by 8 bases, with 19 bases between. CDR3 length equals 13 residues. Here the CDR3 DNA reads TGCAGTGCCCGGCCGGGGGCCTCGGCGGGCTACACCTTC. It is translated as CSARPGASAGYTF.

This clonotype was seen at least ten times. CDR3 DNA: TGTGCCAGCAGCGTAGACCTAGCCAAAAACATTCAGTACTTC. Translated, it gives CASSVDLAKNIQYF. This chain joins TRBV9 and TRBJ2-4; D remains unclear. The germline V gene has CDR1 SGDLS and CDR2 YYNGEE. This CDR3 spans 14 amino acids. Trimming removed 0 bases from V and 0 bases from J, with 4 bases in between. Drawing the rest from reference TRBV9 and TRBJ2-4, the complete variable domain is DSGVTQTPKHLITATGQRVTLRCSPRSGDLSVYWYQQSLDQGLQFLIQYYNGEERAKGNILERFSAQQFPDLHSELNLSSLELGDSALYFCASSVDLAKNIQYFGAGTRLSVL.

A note on this clonotype: This may stem from a read error, because a much larger clone lies one nucleotide away. V usage is TRBV29-1 and J usage is TRBJ1-2; D is possibly TRBD1 (6 bases). The V and J ends lost 3 bases and 8 bases respectively, with 19 bases between them. CDR3 length: 14 residues. Germline V gene sequence: CDR1 SQVTM, CDR2 ANQGSEA. The CDR3 DNA sequence: TGCAGCGTTGATGGAGGGGCAGGGGTTCTAGGCTACACCTTC. It translates to CSVDGGAGVLGYTF.

This clonotype has only a few counts. The rearrangement joins TRBV6-2 or TRBV6-3 to TRBJ1-3, with D possibly TRBD1 on 6 matching bases. V lost 6 bases to trimming and J lost 2 bases, with 11 bases between them. Germline values: CDR1 MNHEY, CDR2 SVGEGT. The CDR3 is 14 amino acids. CDR3 DNA sequence: TGTGCCAGCAGGACAGGCTTAACTGGAAACACCATATATTTT. Its protein is CASRTGLTGNTIYF.

With regard to this clonotype: A much bigger clone sits one base away, suggesting this may be a read error. The V gene is TRBV20-1, the J gene TRBJ1-1; 9 nucleotides align to TRBD1. This CDR3 is built from 16 residues. Germline V gives CDR1 DFQATT, CDR2 SNEGSKA (reference sequence). With 0 bases clipped from V and 4 bases from J, the junction kept 9 bases outside the gene matches. The CDR3 bases are TGCAGTGCTAGAGACACCGGGACAGGGTGGGGCACTGAAGCTTTCTTT. Protein product: CSARDTGTGWGTEAFF.

The chain carries TRBV9 and TRBJ1-3; D is uncertain. This CDR3 contains 16 residues. Germline-derived CDR1 and CDR2 are SGDLS and YYNGEE. With 0 bases removed from V and 0 bases from J, the gap between germline ends came to 10 bases. Written as DNA, the CDR3 is TGTGCCAGCAGCGTAGGGACCCCGTACTCTGGAAACACCATATATTTT. Its translation is CASSVGTPYSGNTIYF.

This clonotype was counted many times. The CDR3 DNA is TGTGCCAGCAGTTTAATGGGGGTGGGATCCACTGAAGCTTTCTTT. Translated: CASSLMGVGSTEAFF. This chain links TRBV28 with TRBJ1-1; a possible D gene is TRBD1 (5 bases). The ends were cut back, 2 bases at V and 4 bases at J, with 14 bases in the middle. This CDR3 contains 15 residues. Germline-derived CDR1 and CDR2 are MDHEN and SYDVKM.

A few counts support this clonotype. The chain has TRBV5-8 and TRBJ1-1, with D possibly being TRBD1 (6 bases). V lost 2 bases and J lost 0, with 17 bases in between. Germline-derived CDR1 and CDR2 are SGHTS and YDEGEE. The CDR3 runs to 17 residues. CDR3 loop: CASSFRSRGELNTEAFF. DNA for the CDR3: TGTGCCAGCAGCTTTAGGTCCAGGGGTGAACTGAACACTGAAGCTTTCTTT.

The genes are TRBV5-6 and TRBJ2-7, with D hard to call. The V gene's germline CDR1 is SGHDT and CDR2 YYEEEE. The V end was cut by 2 bases, the J end by 5 bases, with 20 bases between. The CDR3 loop spans 16 amino acids. CDR3 in amino acids: CASSFVSVLVSDEQYF. The CDR3 nucleotides are TGTGCCAGCAGCTTCGTGTCGGTCCTAGTTTCTGACGAGCAGTACTTC.

This clonotype was detected ten times or more. This chain uses TRBV7-9 with TRBJ2-7; weak D call: TRBD2 (5 bases). CDR3 size: 13 residues. The V end lost 5 bases, the J end lost 7 bases, and 15 bases lay between the germline ends. Germline V gene sequence: CDR1 SEHNR, CDR2 FQNEAQ (reference sequence). As DNA, the CDR3 is TGTGCCAGCAGCCTAAATGGGGAGTGGGAGCAGTACTTC. It specifies CASSLNGEWEQYF.

The V call is TRBV24-1, the J call TRBJ2-1; 7 bases line up with TRBD2. The germline V gene encodes CDR1 KGHDR and CDR2 SFDVKD. The V and J ends lost 8 bases and 8 bases, in that order; junction bases with no gene match: 14. The CDR3 is made up of 15 amino acids. The CDR3 bases are TGTGCCACCATGACCTCGCGGGAGACCTCCTATGAGCAGTTCTTC. Its translation is CATMTSRETSYEQFF.